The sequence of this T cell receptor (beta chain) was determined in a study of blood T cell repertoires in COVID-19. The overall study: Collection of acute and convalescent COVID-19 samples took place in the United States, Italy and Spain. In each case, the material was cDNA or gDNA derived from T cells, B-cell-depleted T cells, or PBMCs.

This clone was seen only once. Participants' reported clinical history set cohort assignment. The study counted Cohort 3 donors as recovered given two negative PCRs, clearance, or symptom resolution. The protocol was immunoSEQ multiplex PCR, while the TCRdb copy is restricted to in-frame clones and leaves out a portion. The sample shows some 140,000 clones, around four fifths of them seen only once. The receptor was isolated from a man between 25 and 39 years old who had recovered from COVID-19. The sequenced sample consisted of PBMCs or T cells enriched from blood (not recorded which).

The CDR3 reads CASRPGQGPVDYSPLHF. The CDR3 DNA reads TGTGCCAGCAGGCCGGGACAGGGCCCCGTGGATTATTCACCCCTCCACTTT. V gene TRBV27 combines with J gene TRBJ1-6, with TRBD1 identical over 9 bases. From germline, CDR1 is MNHEY and CDR2 SMNVEV (reference sequence). V was clipped by 6 bases and J by 8 bases; unmatched bases: 14. This CDR3 is 17 amino acids long.